The TCR beta chain under discussion was sequenced for a study of T cell responses to AZD1222 COVID-19 vaccine. The wider study: Pooling was applied to second doses at about 4 or about 12 weeks. Whole-study results and caveats: Baseline seropositives among AZD1222 recipients totaled only five or six.

Using immunoSEQ multiplex PCR, the repertoire was profiled, and TCRdb retains in-frame clones only, with some absent. The data contain 90,000 or so clones, approximately 88% of them singletons. For this clone: Its antigen is unidentified.

The sample in question was peripheral blood, obtained on day 0 of AZD1222 vaccination. This clonotype was sampled from an adult in good health.

CDR3 sequence (DNA): TGTGCCAGCAGTAGAAGACAGGGGGAAGCTTTCTTT. Translated, it gives CASSRRQGEAFF. This chain connects TRBV12-3 or TRBV12-4 to TRBJ1-1; 8 nucleotides line up with TRBD1. This CDR3 spans 12 amino acids. Germline trimming cut 5 bases from V and 8 bases from J; bases unmatched to any gene: 4.